Below are 5 T cell receptor beta chains sequenced from a single sample in a study of glioma-infiltrating T cells after dendritic cell vaccination. The time point is: after dendritic cell vaccination, including at tumor progression/relapse. Using immunoSEQ multiplex PCR, the repertoire was profiled, and TCRdb retains in-frame clones only, with some absent. The sample lists tens of thousands of clones; about 85% were seen once. The sample consisted of blood, taken after dendritic cell vaccination. These receptors all stem from a human donor with glioblastoma.

The chain uses TRBV14 and TRBJ2-3; TRBD1 matches 9 bases. The CDR3 is made up of 18 amino acids. V gave up 5 bases and J gave up 3 bases; unmatched junction bases: 15. Germline assignment: CDR1 SGHDN and CDR2 FVKESK. CDR3 sequence reads: CASSLQTGTGWFTDTQYF. CDR3 DNA: TGTGCCAGCAGCTTACAAACCGGGACAGGGTGGTTTACAGATACGCAGTATTTT.

The J gene is TRBJ1-2, the V gene TRBV5-1; TRBD1 matches at 8 bases. This CDR3 region has 14 residues. V was clipped by 2 bases and J by 0 bases; unmatched bases: 0. Germline V CDR1 and CDR2: SGHRS, YFSETQ. Here the CDR3 reads CASSLQGANYGYTF. DNA of the CDR3: TGCGCCAGCAGCTTACAGGGGGCTAACTATGGCTACACCTTC.

The chain is built from TRBV2 and TRBJ2-5; 9 bases fit TRBD1. Germline V gives CDR1 SNHLY, CDR2 FYNNEI. Trimming at V came to 6 bases and at J to 9 bases, leaving 8 bases not matched to a gene. The CDR3 consists of 13 residues. The CDR3 sequence is CASRNDRGSPQYF. DNA of the CDR3: TGTGCCAGCAGAAATGACAGGGGGTCGCCCCAGTACTTC.

The chain carries TRBV19 and TRBJ2-7; D may be TRBD1 (6 bases). Trimming stripped 5 bases from V and 2 bases from J, with 13 bases between. The germline V gene encodes CDR1 LNHDA and CDR2 SQIVND (reference sequence). The CDR3 length is 14 residues. The CDR3 loop reads CASSLGHGPYEQYF. The DNA for the CDR3 is TGTGCCAGTAGTCTGGGACACGGCCCCTACGAGCAGTACTTC.

CDR3 sequence (DNA): TGCAGCGTTCGGACAGGGGAGATTAATCAGCCCCAGCATTTT. The encoded protein is CSVRTGEINQPQHF. This chain joins TRBV29-1 and TRBJ1-5; 9 positions agree with TRBD1. With 5 bases clipped from V and 4 bases from J, the junction kept 6 bases outside the gene matches. This CDR3 is built from 14 residues. In germline, CDR1 is SQVTM, CDR2 ANQGSEA.